Listed below are T cell receptor beta chains from one sample, sequenced in a study of blood T cell repertoires in COVID-19. Clones were read by immunoSEQ multiplex PCR, and TCRdb kept only the in-frame ones, dropping some. The repertoire holds around 250,000 clones, with 80% to 85% as singletons. The sample comprised peripheral blood. These receptors originate from a man between 45 and 60 years old with active or convalescent COVID-19. The conserved cysteine and the conserved F or W are not part of the CDR3 here. The order of the fields is V gene, CDR3 protein.

v_call: TRBV11-1
cdr3_aa: ASSFDRGTGELF

v_call: TRBV12-3/TRBV12-4
cdr3_aa: ASSLGLPDTQY

v_call: TRBV7-2
cdr3_aa: ASSSRVEEKLF

v_call: TRBV5-4
cdr3_aa: ASSRGLAGSYNEQF

v_call: TRBV24-1
cdr3_aa: ATRSSGGPDTQY

v_call: TRBV10-1
cdr3_aa: ASSGDRPQPQH

v_call: TRBV7-3
cdr3_aa: ASSQGQLNTEAF

v_call: TRBV24-1
cdr3_aa: ATSRGRGTEAF

v_call: TRBV12-3/TRBV12-4
cdr3_aa: ASSFVRGNEQF

v_call: TRBV12-3/TRBV12-4
cdr3_aa: ASSMGQARVAF

v_call: TRBV3-1/TRBV3-2
cdr3_aa: ASSTDNSGNTIY

v_call: TRBV28
cdr3_aa: ASSSQLATGYEQY

v_call: TRBV11-2
cdr3_aa: ASSLDRGNNQPQH

v_call: TRBV6-2/TRBV6-3
cdr3_aa: ASSYGSNQPQH

v_call: TRBV25-1
cdr3_aa: ASTPSGAPYNEQF

v_call: TRBV18
cdr3_aa: ASSPPGQGLEEKLF

v_call: TRBV18
cdr3_aa: ASSPSTGAKSPLH

v_call: TRBV9
cdr3_aa: ASSAHSTVTDPGEKLF

v_call: TRBV15
cdr3_aa: ATSRVTGFGNTIY

v_call: TRBV5-1
cdr3_aa: ASSLGSGREKGYA

v_call: TRBV12-3/TRBV12-4
cdr3_aa: ASTLTGGAEAF

v_call: TRBV5-4
cdr3_aa: ASSSQQGLGNSPLH

v_call: TRBV29-1
cdr3_aa: SVMTGRNEKLF

v_call: TRBV30
cdr3_aa: AWSSGTGPGNEKLF